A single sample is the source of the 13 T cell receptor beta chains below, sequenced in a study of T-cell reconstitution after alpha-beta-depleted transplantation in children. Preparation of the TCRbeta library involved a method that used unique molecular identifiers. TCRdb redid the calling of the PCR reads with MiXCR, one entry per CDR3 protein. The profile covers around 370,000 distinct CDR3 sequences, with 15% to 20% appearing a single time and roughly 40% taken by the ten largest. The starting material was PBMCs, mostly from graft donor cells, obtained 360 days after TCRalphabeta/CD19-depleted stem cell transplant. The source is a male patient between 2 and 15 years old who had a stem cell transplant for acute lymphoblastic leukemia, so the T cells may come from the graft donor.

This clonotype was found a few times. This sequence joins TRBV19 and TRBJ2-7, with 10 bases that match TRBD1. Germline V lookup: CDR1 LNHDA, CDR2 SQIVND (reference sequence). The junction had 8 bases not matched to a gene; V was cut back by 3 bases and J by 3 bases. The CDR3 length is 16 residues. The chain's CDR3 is CASSMKLTGGYYEQYF. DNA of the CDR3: TGTGCCAGTAGTATGAAGCTGACAGGGGGCTACTACGAGCAGTACTTC.

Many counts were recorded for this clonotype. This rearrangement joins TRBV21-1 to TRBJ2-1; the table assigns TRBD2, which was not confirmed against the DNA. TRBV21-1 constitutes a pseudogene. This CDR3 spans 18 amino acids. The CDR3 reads CASSKLPQREGKYNEQFF. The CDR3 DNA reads TGTGCCAGCAGCAAATTACCCCAGCGGGAGGGGAAATACAATGAGCAGTTCTTC.

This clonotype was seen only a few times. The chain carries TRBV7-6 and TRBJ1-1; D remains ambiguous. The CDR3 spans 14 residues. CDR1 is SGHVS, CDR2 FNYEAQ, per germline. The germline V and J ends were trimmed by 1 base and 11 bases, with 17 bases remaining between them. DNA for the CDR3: TGTGCCAGCAGCTTAGTGGAGGGAGGTACGGAGGCTTTCTTT. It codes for CASSLVEGGTEAFF.

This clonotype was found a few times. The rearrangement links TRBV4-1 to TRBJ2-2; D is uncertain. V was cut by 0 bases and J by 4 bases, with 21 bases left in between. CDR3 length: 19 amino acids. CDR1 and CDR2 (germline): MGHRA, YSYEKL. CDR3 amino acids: CASSQEFFKVGAATGELFF. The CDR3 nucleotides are TGCGCCAGCAGCCAAGAATTCTTTAAGGTGGGCGCTGCCACCGGGGAGCTGTTTTTT.

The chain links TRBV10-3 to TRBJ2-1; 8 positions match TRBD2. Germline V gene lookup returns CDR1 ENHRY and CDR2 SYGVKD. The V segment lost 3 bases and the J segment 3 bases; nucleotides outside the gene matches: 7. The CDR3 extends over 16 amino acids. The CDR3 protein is CAISDSSGTYYNEQFF. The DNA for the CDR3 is TGTGCCATCAGTGACAGTAGCGGGACTTACTACAATGAGCAGTTCTTC.

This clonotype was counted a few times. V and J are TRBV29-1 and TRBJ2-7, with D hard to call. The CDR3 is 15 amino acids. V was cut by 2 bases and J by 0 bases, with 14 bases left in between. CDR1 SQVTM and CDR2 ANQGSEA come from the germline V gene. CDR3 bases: TGCAGCGTTGAACACATTGAGGAAGGCTCCTACGAGCAGTACTTC. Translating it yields CSVEHIEEGSYEQYF.

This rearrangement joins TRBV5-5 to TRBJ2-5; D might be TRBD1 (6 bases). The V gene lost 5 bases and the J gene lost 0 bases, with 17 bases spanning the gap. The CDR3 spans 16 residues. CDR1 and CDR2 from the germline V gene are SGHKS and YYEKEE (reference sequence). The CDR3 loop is CASRTYLQGYQETQYF. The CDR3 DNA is TGTGCCAGCAGGACGTACCTTCAGGGGTACCAAGAGACCCAGTACTTC.

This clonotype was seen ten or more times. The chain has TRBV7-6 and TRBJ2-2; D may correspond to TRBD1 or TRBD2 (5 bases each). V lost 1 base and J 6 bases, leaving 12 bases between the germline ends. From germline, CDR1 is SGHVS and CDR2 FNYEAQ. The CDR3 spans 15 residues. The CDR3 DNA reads TGTGCCAGCAGCTTAGGGGGTGGGACCCCCGGGGAGCTGTTTTTT. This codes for CASSLGGGTPGELFF.

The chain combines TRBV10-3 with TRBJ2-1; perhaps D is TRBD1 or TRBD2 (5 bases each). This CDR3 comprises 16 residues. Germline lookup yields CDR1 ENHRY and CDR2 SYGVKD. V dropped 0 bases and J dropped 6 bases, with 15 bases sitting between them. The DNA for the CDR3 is TGTGCCATCAGTGAGTCTAAGCGAACTAGGGGCAATGAGCAGTTCTTC. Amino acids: CAISESKRTRGNEQFF.

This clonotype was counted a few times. CDR3 region: CASSPDRLGDVLTF. As DNA, the CDR3 is TGTGCCAGCAGCCCCGACAGGCTCGGAGACGTCCTGACTTTC. The chain uses TRBV4-2 and TRBJ2-6; TRBD1 might be the D (6 bases). V lost 4 bases to trimming and J lost 11 bases, with 15 bases between them. This CDR3 contains 14 residues. The germline V gene has CDR1 LGHNA and CDR2 YNFKEQ.

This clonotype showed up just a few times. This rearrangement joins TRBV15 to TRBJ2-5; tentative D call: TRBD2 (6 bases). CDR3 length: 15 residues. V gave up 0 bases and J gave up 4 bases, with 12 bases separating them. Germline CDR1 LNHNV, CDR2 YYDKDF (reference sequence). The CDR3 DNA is TGTGCCACCAGCAGAGATGGAGGGGAGCGAGAGACCCAGTACTTC. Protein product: CATSRDGGERETQYF.

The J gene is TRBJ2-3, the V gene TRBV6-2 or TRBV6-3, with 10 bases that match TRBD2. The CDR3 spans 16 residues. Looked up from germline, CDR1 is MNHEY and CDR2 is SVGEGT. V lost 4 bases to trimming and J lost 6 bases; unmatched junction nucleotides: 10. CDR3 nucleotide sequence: TGTGCCAGCAGTTCGCAGGCTAGCGGGAGATCGGATACGCAGTATTTT. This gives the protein CASSSQASGRSDTQYF.

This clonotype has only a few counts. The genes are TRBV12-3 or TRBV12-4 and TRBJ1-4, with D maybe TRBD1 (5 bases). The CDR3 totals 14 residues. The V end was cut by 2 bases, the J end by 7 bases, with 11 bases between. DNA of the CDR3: TGTGCCAGCAGTTTACGGGGGTCCTCTGAAAAACTGTTTTTT. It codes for CASSLRGSSEKLFF.